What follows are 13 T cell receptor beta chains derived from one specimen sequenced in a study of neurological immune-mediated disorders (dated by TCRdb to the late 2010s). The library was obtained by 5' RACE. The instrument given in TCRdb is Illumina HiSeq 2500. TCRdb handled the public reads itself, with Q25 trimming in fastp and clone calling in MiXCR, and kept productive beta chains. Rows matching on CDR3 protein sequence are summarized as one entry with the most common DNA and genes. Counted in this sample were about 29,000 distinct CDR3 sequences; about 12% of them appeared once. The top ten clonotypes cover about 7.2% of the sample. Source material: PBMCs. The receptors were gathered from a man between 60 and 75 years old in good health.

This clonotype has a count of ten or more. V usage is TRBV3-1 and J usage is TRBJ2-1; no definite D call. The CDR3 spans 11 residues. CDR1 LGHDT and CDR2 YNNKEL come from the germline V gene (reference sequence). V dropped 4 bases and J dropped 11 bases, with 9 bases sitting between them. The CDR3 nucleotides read TGTGCCAGCAGCCTTAACGGACAGCAGTTCTTC. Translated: CASSLNGQQFF.

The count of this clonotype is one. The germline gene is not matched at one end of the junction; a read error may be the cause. The CDR3 loop is CSSSSRQETQYF. CDR3 bases: TGCTCCAGCAGCTCGAGACAAGAGACCCAGTACTTC. The chain has TRBV5-1 and TRBJ2-5; no clear D. The CDR3 has 12 residues. Germline-derived CDR1 and CDR2 are SGHRS and YFSETQ.

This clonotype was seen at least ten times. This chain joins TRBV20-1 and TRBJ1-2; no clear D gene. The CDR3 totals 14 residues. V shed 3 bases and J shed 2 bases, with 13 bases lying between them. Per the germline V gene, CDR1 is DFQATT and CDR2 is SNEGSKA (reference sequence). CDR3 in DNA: TGCAGTGCTAGGCAACCGGGATACAACTATGGCTACACCTTC. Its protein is CSARQPGYNYGYTF.

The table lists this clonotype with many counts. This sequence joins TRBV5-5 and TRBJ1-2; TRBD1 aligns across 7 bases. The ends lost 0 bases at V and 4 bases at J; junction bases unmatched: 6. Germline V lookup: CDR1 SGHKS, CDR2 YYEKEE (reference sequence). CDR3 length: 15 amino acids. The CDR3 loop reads CASSLASDRTYGYTF. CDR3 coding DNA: TGTGCCAGCAGCTTGGCCTCGGACAGGACCTATGGCTACACCTTC.

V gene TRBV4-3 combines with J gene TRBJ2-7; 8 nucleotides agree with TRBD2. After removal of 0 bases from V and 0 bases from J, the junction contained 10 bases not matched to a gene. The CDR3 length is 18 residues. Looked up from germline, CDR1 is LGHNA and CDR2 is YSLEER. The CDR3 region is CASSQDPPAGGVSYEQYF. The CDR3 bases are TGCGCCAGCAGCCAAGATCCCCCGGCGGGGGGCGTCTCCTACGAGCAGTACTTC.

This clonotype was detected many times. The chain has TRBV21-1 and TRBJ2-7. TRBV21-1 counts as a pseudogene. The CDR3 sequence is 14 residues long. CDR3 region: CASSAGNESREQYF. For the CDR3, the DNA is TGTGCCAGCAGCGCCGGAAACGAGTCTCGAGAGCAGTACTTC.

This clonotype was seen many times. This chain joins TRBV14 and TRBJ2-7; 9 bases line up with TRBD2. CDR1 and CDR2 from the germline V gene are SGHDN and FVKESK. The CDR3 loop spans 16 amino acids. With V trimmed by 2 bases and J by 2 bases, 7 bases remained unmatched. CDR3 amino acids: CASSQSMVAGAYEQYF. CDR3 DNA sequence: TGTGCCAGCAGCCAATCCATGGTAGCGGGAGCCTACGAGCAGTACTTC.

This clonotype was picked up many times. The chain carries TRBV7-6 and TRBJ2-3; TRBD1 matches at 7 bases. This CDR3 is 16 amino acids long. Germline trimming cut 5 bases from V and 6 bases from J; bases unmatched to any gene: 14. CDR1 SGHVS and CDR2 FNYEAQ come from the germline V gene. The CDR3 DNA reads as TGTGCCAGCAGCCCTGGACAGGAATTAGGGTGGGATACGCAGTATTTT. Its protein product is CASSPGQELGWDTQYF.

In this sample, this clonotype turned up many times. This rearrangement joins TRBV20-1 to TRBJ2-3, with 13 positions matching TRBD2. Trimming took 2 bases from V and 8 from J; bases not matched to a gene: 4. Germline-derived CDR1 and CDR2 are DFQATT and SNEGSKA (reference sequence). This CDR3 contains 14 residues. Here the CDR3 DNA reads TGCAGTGCTAGACCGGGACTAGCGGGGAGTACGCAGTATTTT. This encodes CSARPGLAGSTQYF.

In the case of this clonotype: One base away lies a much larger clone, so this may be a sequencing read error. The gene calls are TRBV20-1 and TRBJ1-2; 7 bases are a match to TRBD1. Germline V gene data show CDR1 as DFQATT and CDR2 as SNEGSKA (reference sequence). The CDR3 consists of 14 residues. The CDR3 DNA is TGCAGTGCTACTAGGGACAGCTATAACTGTGGCTACACCTTC. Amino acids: CSATRDSYNCGYTF.

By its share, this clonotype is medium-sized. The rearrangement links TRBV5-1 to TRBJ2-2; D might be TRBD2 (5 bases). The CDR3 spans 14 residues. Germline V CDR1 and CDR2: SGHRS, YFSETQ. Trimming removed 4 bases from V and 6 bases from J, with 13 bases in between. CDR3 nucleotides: TGCGCCAGCAGCCTAGACGAGGGCGCCGGGGAGCTGTTTTTT. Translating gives CASSLDEGAGELFF.

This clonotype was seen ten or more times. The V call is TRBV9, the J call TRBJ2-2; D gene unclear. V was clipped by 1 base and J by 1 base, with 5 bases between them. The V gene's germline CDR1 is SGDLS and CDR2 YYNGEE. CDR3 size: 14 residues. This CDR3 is CASSVLENTGELFF. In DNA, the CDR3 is TGTGCCAGCAGCGTACTGGAGAACACCGGGGAGCTGTTTTTT. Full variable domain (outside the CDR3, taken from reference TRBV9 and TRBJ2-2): DSGVTQTPKHLITATGQRVTLRCSPRSGDLSVYWYQQSLDQGLQFLIQYYNGEERAKGNILERFSAQQFPDLHSELNLSSLELGDSALYFCASSVLENTGELFFGEGSRLTVL.

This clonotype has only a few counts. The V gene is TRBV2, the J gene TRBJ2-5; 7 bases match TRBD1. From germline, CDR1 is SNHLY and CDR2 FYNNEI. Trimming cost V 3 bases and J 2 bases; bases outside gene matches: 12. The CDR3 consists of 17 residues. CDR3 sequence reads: CASSDGFGTVGQETQYF. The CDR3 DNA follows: TGTGCCAGCAGTGATGGGTTTGGGACAGTGGGGCAAGAGACCCAGTACTTC.